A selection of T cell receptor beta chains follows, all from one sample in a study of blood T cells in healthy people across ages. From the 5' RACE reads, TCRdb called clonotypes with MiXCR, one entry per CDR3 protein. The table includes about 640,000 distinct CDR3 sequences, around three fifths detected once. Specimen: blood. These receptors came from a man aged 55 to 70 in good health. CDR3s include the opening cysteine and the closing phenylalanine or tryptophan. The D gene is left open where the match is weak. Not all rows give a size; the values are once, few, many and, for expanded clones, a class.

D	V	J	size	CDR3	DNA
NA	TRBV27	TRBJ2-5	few	CASRRAQSGGETQYF	TGTGCCAGCAGGAGAGCTCAATCGGGCGGGGAGACCCAGTACTTC
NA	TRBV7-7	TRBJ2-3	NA	CASSLTGVSDTQYF	TGTGCCAGCAGCTTAACTGGGGTTTCAGATACGCAGTATTTT
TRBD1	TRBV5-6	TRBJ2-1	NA	CASSATGTDEQFF	TGTGCCAGCAGCGCGACAGGGACGGATGAGCAGTTCTTC
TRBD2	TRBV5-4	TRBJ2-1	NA	CASSLGLAGGTSNEQFF	TGTGCCAGCAGCTTGGGACTAGCGGGGGGGACCAGCAATGAGCAGTTCTTC
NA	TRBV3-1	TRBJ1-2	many	CASSQDSGGRGYTF	TGTGCCAGCAGCCAAGATTCGGGGGGCCGTGGCTACACCTTC
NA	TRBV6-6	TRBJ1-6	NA	CASSNTWGAPLHF	TGTGCCAGCAGTAACACTTGGGGAGCACCCCTCCACTTT
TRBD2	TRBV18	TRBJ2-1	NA	CASSRGLPSGGDNEQFF	TGTGCCAGCTCACGAGGCCTCCCTAGCGGGGGTGACAATGAGCAGTTCTTC
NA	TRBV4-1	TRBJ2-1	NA	CASSQAGTPYNEQFF	TGCGCCAGCAGCCAGGCCGGGACACCGTACAATGAGCAGTTCTTC
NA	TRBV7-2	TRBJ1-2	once	CASSEQGRAVYGYTF	TGTGCCAGCAGCGAACAGGGCCGTGCTGTCTATGGCTACACCTTC
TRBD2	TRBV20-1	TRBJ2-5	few	CSARDRTSGIETQYF	TGCAGTGCTAGAGATAGGACTAGCGGAATAGAGACCCAGTACTTC
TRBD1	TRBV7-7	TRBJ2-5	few	CASSLFHGQGGETQYF	TGTGCCAGCAGCTTATTCCACGGACAGGGGGGAGAGACCCAGTACTTC
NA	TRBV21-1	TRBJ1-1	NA	CASSKRWGSNTEAFF	TGTGCCAGCAGCAAAAGGTGGGGATCGAACACTGAAGCTTTCTTT
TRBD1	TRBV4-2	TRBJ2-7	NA	CAVGQGYEQYF	TGTGCCGTAGGACAGGGCTACGAGCAGTACTTC
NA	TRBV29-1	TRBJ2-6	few	CSVGDHSGANVLTF	TGCAGCGTGGGGGACCACTCTGGGGCCAACGTCCTGACTTTC
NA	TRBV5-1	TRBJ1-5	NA	CASSLLGSPNNQPQHF	TGCGCCAGCAGCTTGCTAGGCAGCCCAAACAATCAGCCCCAGCATTTT
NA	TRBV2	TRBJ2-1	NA	CASRSGGPSYNEQFF	TGTGCCAGCAGATCCGGGGGGCCATCTTACAATGAGCAGTTCTTC
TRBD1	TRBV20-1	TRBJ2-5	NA	CSAKRQGRKETQYF	TGCAGTGCTAAAAGACAGGGGAGGAAAGAGACCCAGTACTTC
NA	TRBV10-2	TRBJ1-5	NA	CASTESQTGNQPQHF	TGCGCCAGCACCGAGAGTCAGACGGGCAATCAGCCCCAGCATTTT
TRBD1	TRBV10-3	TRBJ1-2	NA	CAIGQAPYGYTF	TGTGCCATAGGACAGGCTCCCTATGGCTACACCTTC
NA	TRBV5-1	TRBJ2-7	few	CASSLGRSGDLAAFTDEQYF	TGCGCCAGCAGCTTGGGCAGGTCCGGTGATCTAGCCGCTTTCACAGACGAGCAGTACTTC
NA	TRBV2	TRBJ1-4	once	CASSEASGGVEKLFF	TGTGCCAGCAGTGAAGCGTCTGGGGGTGTGGAAAAACTGTTTTTT
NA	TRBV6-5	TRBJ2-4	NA	CASSYSTDKAKNIRYF	TGTGCCAGCAGTTACTCGACCGATAAAGCCAAAAACATTCGGTACTTC
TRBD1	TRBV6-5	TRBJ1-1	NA	CASSYWDRVNTEAFF	TGTGCCAGCAGTTACTGGGACAGAGTGAACACTGAAGCTTTCTTT
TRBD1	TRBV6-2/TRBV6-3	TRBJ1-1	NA	CASGGQGRTEAFF	TGTGCCAGCGGGGGACAGGGGAGAACTGAAGCTTTCTTT
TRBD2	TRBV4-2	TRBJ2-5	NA	CASSRLGLASTEQYF	TGTGCCAGCAGCCGGCTGGGACTAGCGTCGACTGAGCAGTACTTC
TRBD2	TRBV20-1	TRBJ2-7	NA	CSASRLAGWLDEQYF	TGCAGTGCTAGTCGACTAGCGGGGTGGTTAGACGAGCAGTACTTC